These T cell receptor beta chains were read from a single sample in a study of human T cells and chemical hapten exposure. TCRdb reprocessed the RACE reads with MiXCR, giving one entry per CDR3 protein. The sample lists roughly 32,000 distinct CDR3 sequences, approximately 6% seen once, with around 6% in the top ten. The material sequenced was whole blood, taken in connection with sensitization to the hapten diphenylcyclopropenone (DPC). The source is a man in his thirties or forties with alopecia areata. Some clones in this sample may be carry-over from other donors' samples. The CDR3 runs from the conserved cysteine through the conserved F or W. Each record gives: clone size, V gene, J gene, D gene, CDR3 protein, CDR3 DNA. A D gene is named only where the DNA matches it firmly. Rows may omit the clone size; those that give it use once, few, many or a size class.

many,TRBV4-3,TRBJ1-6,-,CASSQDLAASEVPPLHF,TGCGCCAGCAGCCAAGATCTGGCAGCCTCTGAGGTTCCACCCCTCCACTTT
many,TRBV6-2/TRBV6-3,TRBJ1-5,-,CASITPYGNQPQHF,TGTGCCAGCATCACCCCTTACGGCAATCAGCCCCAGCATTTT
many,TRBV3-1,TRBJ2-2,TRBD1,CASSQPTGGITGELFF,TGTGCCAGCAGCCAACCGACAGGGGGCATAACCGGGGAGCTGTTTTTT
medium-sized,TRBV2,TRBJ1-5,-,CASSDKGYQPQHF,TGTGCCAGCAGTGATAAGGGTTATCAGCCCCAGCATTTT
many,TRBV6-5,TRBJ2-3,TRBD2,CATWTSNSDTQYF,TGTGCCACCTGGACTAGCAATAGCGATACGCAGTATTTT
many,TRBV27,TRBJ2-2,-,CASSLRGEDTGELFF,TGTGCCAGCAGTTTACGTGGGGAAGACACCGGGGAGCTGTTTTTT
many,TRBV30,TRBJ2-1,-,CAWSGTSNSYNEQFF,TGTGCCTGGAGCGGTACCTCAAACTCCTACAATGAGCAGTTCTTC
many,TRBV29-1,TRBJ2-6,-,CSVASAGANVLTF,TGCAGCGTTGCGTCTGCGGGGGCCAACGTCCTGACTTTC
few,TRBV10-3,TRBJ2-5,TRBD2,CAISDAGAQETQYF,TGTGCCATCAGTGATGCGGGAGCTCAAGAGACCCAGTACTTC
many,TRBV4-1,TRBJ1-6,-,CASSLGSDSPLHF,TGCGCCAGCAGCCTTGGGTCTGATTCACCCCTCCACTTT
many,TRBV6-4,TRBJ2-2,-,CASTEYLGGELFF,TGTGCCAGCACGGAATATTTGGGCGGGGAGCTGTTTTTT
many,TRBV5-6,TRBJ2-5,-,CASSSSGTRETQYF,TGTGCCAGCAGCTCCTCGGGGACCCGAGAGACCCAGTACTTC
many,TRBV6-1,TRBJ1-3,-,CAGFNTGSGNTIYF,TGTGCCGGGTTCAACACGGGCTCTGGAAACACCATATATTTT
many,TRBV20-1,TRBJ2-2,-,CSLLGSNTGELFF,TGCAGTCTCTTGGGGTCGAACACCGGGGAGCTGTTTTTT
many,TRBV6-2/TRBV6-3,TRBJ1-5,-,CASTFWGEGSALWGEGSAQHF,TGTGCCAGCACCTTTTGGGGTGAGGGATCGGCCCTTTGGGGTGAGGGATCGGCCCAGCATTTT
many,TRBV10-3,TRBJ2-3,TRBD1,CAIGGPGQDHTDTQYF,TGTGCCATCGGGGGCCCCGGACAGGATCACACAGATACGCAGTATTTT
many,TRBV29-1,TRBJ1-1,-,CSVSRGGTEAFF,TGCAGCGTCTCCAGGGGAGGGACTGAAGCTTTCTTT
many,TRBV25-1,TRBJ2-1,TRBD1,CASARTGPSYNEQFF,TGTGCCAGCGCTCGGACAGGACCCTCCTACAATGAGCAGTTCTTC
-,TRBV7-9,TRBJ1-2,TRBD1,CASSSDRGDYGYTF,TGTGCCAGCAGCTCCGACAGGGGCGACTATGGCTACACCTTC
many,TRBV29-1,TRBJ2-3,-,CSVRVQGRTDTQYF,TGCAGCGTCCGAGTACAGGGACGCACAGATACGCAGTATTTT
many,TRBV3-1,TRBJ2-3,TRBD2,CASSQDPLAGSTTQYF,TGTGCCAGCAGCCAAGATCCCCTAGCGGGGTCCACTACGCAGTATTTT
-,TRBV7-2,TRBJ1-6,-,CASSLQSGSPLHF,TGTGCCAGCAGCTTGCAGTCGGGTTCACCCCTCCACTTT
many,TRBV24-1,TRBJ2-1,TRBD2,CATSDFKPTSGGYNEQFF,TGTGCCACCAGTGATTTTAAGCCGACTAGCGGGGGCTACAATGAGCAGTTCTTC
many,TRBV6-2/TRBV6-3,TRBJ2-1,-,CASSSHTLATNEQFF,TGTGCCAGCAGTTCCCATACACTAGCCACCAATGAGCAGTTCTTC
-,TRBV7-9,TRBJ1-6,-,CASSLEGGTSGPLHF,TGTGCCAGCAGCTTAGAGGGGGGGACCTCCGGACCCCTCCACTTT
many,TRBV7-2,TRBJ1-5,-,CASSLHSTVNQPQHF,TGTGCCAGCAGCTTACACAGCACTGTCAATCAGCCCCAGCATTTT
many,TRBV29-1,TRBJ2-5,-,CSVERMGETQYF,TGCAGCGTTGAAAGGATGGGGGAGACCCAGTACTTC
medium-sized,TRBV29-1,TRBJ2-1,-,CSVRVYNEQFF,TGCAGCGTTCGAGTCTACAATGAGCAGTTCTTC
-,TRBV3-1,TRBJ2-7,-,CASSQVGPKQYF,TGTGCCAGCAGCCAAGTGGGGCCGAAGCAGTACTTC
many,TRBV29-1,TRBJ1-1,-,CSVLPRGENTEAFF,TGCAGCGTCCTGCCACGAGGGGAGAACACTGAAGCTTTCTTT
many,TRBV12-3/TRBV12-4,TRBJ2-5,TRBD2,CASSFWSGSTGETQYF,TGTGCCAGCAGTTTTTGGAGCGGGAGTACGGGAGAGACCCAGTACTTC